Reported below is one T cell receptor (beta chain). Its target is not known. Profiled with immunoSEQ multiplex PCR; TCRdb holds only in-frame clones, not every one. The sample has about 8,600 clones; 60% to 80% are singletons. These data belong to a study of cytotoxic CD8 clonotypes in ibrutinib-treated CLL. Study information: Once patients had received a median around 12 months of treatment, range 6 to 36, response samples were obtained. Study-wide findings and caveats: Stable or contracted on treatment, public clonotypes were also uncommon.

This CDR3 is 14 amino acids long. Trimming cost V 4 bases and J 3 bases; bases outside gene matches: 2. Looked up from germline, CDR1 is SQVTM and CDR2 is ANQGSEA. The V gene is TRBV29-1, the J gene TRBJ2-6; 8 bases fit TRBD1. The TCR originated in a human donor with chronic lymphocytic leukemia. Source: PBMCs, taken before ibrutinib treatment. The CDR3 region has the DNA TGCAGCGTTGGGGACAGGATTGGGGCCAACGTCCTGACTTTC. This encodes CSVGDRIGANVLTF.